One and the same sample provided the 27 T cell receptor beta chains below, sequenced in a study of blood T cell repertoires in COVID-19. Profiling relied on immunoSEQ multiplex PCR, and the TCRdb table lists in-frame clones only, not all of them. The sample holds 200,000 to 250,000 clones; approximately 84% are singletons and the top ten take about 3%. Material: peripheral blood. The receptors derive from a woman aged 25 to 45 who had recovered from COVID-19.

This clone was seen once. The chain is built from TRBV7-6 and TRBJ2-3; D possibly corresponds to TRBD2 (5 bases). Per germline, CDR1 SGHVS and CDR2 FNYEAQ. Trimming cost V 5 bases and J 1 base, with 13 bases left between them. The CDR3 totals 15 residues. As DNA, the CDR3 is TGTGCCAGCAGCATGTTTAACGGGGGCACAGATACGCAGTATTTT. Its protein is CASSMFNGGTDTQYF.

The V and J genes are TRBV12-5 and TRBJ2-7; D may be TRBD2 (6 bases). V lost 3 bases and J 4 bases, leaving 22 bases between the germline ends. Germline-derived CDR1 and CDR2 are LGHNT and FRNRAP. The CDR3 has 17 amino acids. The DNA of the CDR3 is TGTGCTAGTGGTTTCGCGGCTAGCGCCTTACCCAATTACGAGCAGTACTTC. It specifies CASGFAASALPNYEQYF.

The V and J genes are TRBV10-3 and TRBJ1-5; the D is unclear. This CDR3 is 13 amino acids long. V lost 3 bases, J lost 3 bases, and 6 bases lay in between. Germline-derived CDR1 and CDR2 are ENHRY and SYGVKD. The CDR3 coding sequence is TGTGCCATCAGTGACGGTAACAATCAGCCCCAGCATTTT. Residues: CAISDGNNQPQHF.

The chain has TRBV5-1 and TRBJ1-6; 7 nucleotides agree with TRBD1. V lost 0 bases, J lost 8 bases, and 5 bases stayed unmatched. In germline, CDR1 is SGHRS, CDR2 YFSETQ. The CDR3 is 15 residues long. For the CDR3, the DNA is TGCGCCAGCAGCTTGGAGGCAGGGGGTTATTCACCCCTCCACTTT. Protein sequence: CASSLEAGGYSPLHF.

This clone was seen more than once but under ten times. The rearrangement links TRBV27 to TRBJ1-2; TRBD1 matches 9 bases. CDR3 length equals 14 residues. The germline V gene has CDR1 MNHEY and CDR2 SMNVEV (reference sequence). The junction had 6 bases not matched to a gene; V was cut back by 2 bases and J by 8 bases. As DNA, the CDR3 is TGTGCCAGCAGTTTAGGGAGGGGGACAGGGGGCTACACCTTC. Encoded protein: CASSLGRGTGGYTF.

A single count supports this clone. The chain has TRBV2 and TRBJ2-2; D might be TRBD2 (5 bases). The CDR3 runs to 15 residues. V gave up 3 bases and J gave up 3 bases, with 11 bases separating them. CDR1 is SNHLY and CDR2 is FYNNEI in the germline V gene. The CDR3 nucleotides read TGTGCCAGCAGTGACGGGCTAGCCGACACCGGGGAGCTGTTTTTT. Its protein is CASSDGLADTGELFF.

The chain joins TRBV5-4 to TRBJ2-3, with TRBD2 identical over 9 bases. Germline V gene data show CDR1 as SGHNT and CDR2 as YYREEE (reference sequence). V shed 3 bases and J 3 bases; nucleotides not matched to a gene: 5. CDR3 size: 15 residues. CDR3 in amino acids: CASSSSAGGTDTQYF. CDR3 bases: TGTGCCAGCAGCTCATCAGCGGGGGGAACAGATACGCAGTATTTT.

V gene TRBV6-5 combines with J gene TRBJ2-7; tentatively, D is TRBD2 (6 bases). Trimming pared 6 bases from V and 2 bases from J, leaving 14 bases between. CDR3 length equals 14 residues. CDR1 and CDR2 from the germline V gene are MNHEY and SVGAGI. The CDR3 region is CASRPQAGPYEQYF. Written as DNA, the CDR3 is TGTGCCAGCAGGCCCCAGGCGGGGCCCTACGAGCAGTACTTC.

The genes are TRBV3-1 (or the pseudogene TRBV3-2) and TRBJ2-2; weak D call: TRBD1 (6 bases). V lost 0 bases, J lost 5 bases, and 13 bases lay in between. Germline V gene data show CDR1 as LGHDT and CDR2 as YNNKEL (reference sequence). CDR3 length: 16 amino acids. CDR3 in DNA: TGTGCCAGCAGCCAAGAAAGGGGGATCAGGACCGGGGAGCTGTTTTTT. It codes for CASSQERGIRTGELFF.

This clone has only a few counts. The chain recombines TRBV4-1 with TRBJ1-3; D perhaps matches TRBD1 (6 bases). Trimming removed 4 bases at V and 0 bases at J, with 16 bases between. Looked up from germline, CDR1 is MGHRA and CDR2 is YSYEKL. The CDR3 runs 17 residues. CDR3 DNA sequence: TGCGCCAGCAGCCTGGTAAGGACAGCCAACTCTGGAAACACCATATATTTT. It encodes CASSLVRTANSGNTIYF.

The chain has TRBV15 and TRBJ2-7, with D possibly TRBD1 on 6 matching bases. Germline V gene lookup returns CDR1 LNHNV and CDR2 YYDKDF (reference sequence). CDR3 length: 13 amino acids. Trimming removed 4 bases from V and 4 bases from J, with 11 bases in between. The DNA of the CDR3 is TGTGCCACCAGCATGAGGGGGTCTTACGAGCAGTACTTC. Protein product: CATSMRGSYEQYF.

This clone was detected once. V usage is TRBV23-1 and J usage is TRBJ1-5; unclear D gene. TRBV23-1 is filed as an ORF, its function uncertain. V was clipped by 3 bases and J by 0 bases, with 9 bases between them. The CDR3 runs 15 residues. CDR3 protein: CASSHNSYSNQPQHF. The CDR3 nucleotides are TGCGCCAGCAGTCATAACAGCTATAGCAATCAGCCCCAGCATTTT.

This sequence joins TRBV3-1 (or the pseudogene TRBV3-2) and TRBJ2-5, with 9 bases identical to TRBD2. The V gene's germline CDR1 is LGHDT and CDR2 YNNKEL (reference sequence). This CDR3 comprises 15 residues. The trim removed 1 base at V and 7 bases at J, leaving 7 bases unmatched. The CDR3 DNA reads TGTGCCAGCAGCCAAGTGGCTAGCGGGGACGGGACCCAGTACTTC. Amino acid sequence: CASSQVASGDGTQYF.

Note on this clone: This specimen includes other DNA sequences encoding the same CDR3. V gene TRBV14 combines with J gene TRBJ2-7; 8 bases are shared with TRBD1. V lost 1 base, J lost 4 bases, and 3 bases stayed unmatched. Germline CDR1 is SGHDN and CDR2 is FVKESK. The CDR3 consists of 14 residues. The CDR3 region has the DNA TGTGCCAGCAGCCAAGGGACAGGGTCGTACGAGCAGTACTTC. It is translated as CASSQGTGSYEQYF.

V is TRBV5-4 and J is TRBJ2-7; weak D call: TRBD2 (6 bases). Germline V gene lookup returns CDR1 SGHNT and CDR2 YYREEE (reference sequence). The V end lost 0 bases, the J end lost 1 base, and 8 bases lay between the germline ends. This CDR3 contains 14 residues. The CDR3 bases are TGTGCCAGCAGCTTGGAGGGACTTTCCTACGAGCAGTACTTC. Translating it yields CASSLEGLSYEQYF. The whole variable domain, remainder taken from reference TRBV5-4 and TRBJ2-7, is ETGVTQSPTHLIKTRGQQVTLRCSSQSGHNTVSWYQQALGQGPQFIFQYYREEENGRGNFPPRFSGLQFPNYSSELNVNALELDDSALYLCASSLEGLSYEQYFGPGTRLTVT.

This clone has only one observation. V is TRBV6-5 and J is TRBJ2-1; no definite D call. There are 13 residues in the CDR3. V lost 5 bases, J lost 0 bases, and 5 bases lay in between. Per the germline V gene, CDR1 is MNHEY and CDR2 is SVGAGI. Here the CDR3 reads CASSISSYNEQFF. CDR3 nucleotides: TGTGCCAGCAGTATTAGCTCCTACAATGAGCAGTTCTTC.

This chain links TRBV4-1 with TRBJ2-7; D call uncertain. CDR3 length equals 13 residues. V lost 1 base and J lost 2, with 6 bases in between. From germline, CDR1 is MGHRA and CDR2 YSYEKL. In DNA, the CDR3 is TGCGCCAGCAGCCAAGTGGCCGCCTACGAGCAGTACTTC. Encoded protein: CASSQVAAYEQYF.

The V call is TRBV24-1, the J call TRBJ1-1; D perhaps matches TRBD1 (5 bases). Germline V gives CDR1 KGHDR, CDR2 SFDVKD. This CDR3 region has 14 residues. V dropped 1 base and J dropped 2 bases, with 7 bases sitting between them. In DNA form, the CDR3 reads TGTGCCACCAGTGATTTTAGGGGAAACACTGAAGCTTTCTTT. Its translation: CATSDFRGNTEAFF.

V usage is TRBV19 and J usage is TRBJ1-2; 9 bases match TRBD1. The CDR3 totals 13 residues. The ends lost 10 bases at V and 4 bases at J; junction bases unmatched: 7. Per germline, CDR1 LNHDA and CDR2 SQIVND (reference sequence). The CDR3 loop reads CATGTGPFYGYTF. CDR3 sequence (DNA): TGTGCCACCGGGACAGGGCCTTTCTATGGCTACACCTTC. Based on the CDR3 plus reference TRBV19 and TRBJ1-2, the full variable domain is DGGITQSPKYLFRKEGQNVTLSCEQNLNHDAMYWYRQDPGQGLRLIYYSQIVNDFQKGDIAEGYSVSREKKESFPLTVTSAQKNPTAFYLCATGTGPFYGYTFGSGTRLTVV.

The chain carries TRBV27 and TRBJ2-7, with TRBD1 matching over 9 bases. The CDR3 spans 14 residues. Germline CDR1 reads MNHEY; CDR2 reads SMNVEV (reference sequence). V lost 7 bases, J lost 8 bases, and 12 bases stayed unmatched. Here the CDR3 reads CASTLQGAVYKQYF. CDR3 sequence (DNA): TGTGCCAGCACCCTACAGGGGGCTGTTTACAAGCAGTACTTC.

This clone has only a few counts. The gene calls are TRBV29-1 and TRBJ1-6; D remains ambiguous. Trimming cost V 5 bases and J 11 bases, with 13 bases left between them. The CDR3 covers 12 residues. Germline V gene sequence: CDR1 SQVTM, CDR2 ANQGSEA. The CDR3 spells CSVHSLRTPLHF. In DNA, the CDR3 is TGCAGCGTTCACAGCCTCAGGACACCCCTCCACTTT.

The chain couples TRBV19 to TRBJ1-5; 7 bases align to TRBD1. CDR3 length: 14 residues. The germline gives CDR1 LNHDA, CDR2 SQIVND (reference sequence). With V trimmed by 5 bases and J by 2 bases, 3 bases remained unmatched. CDR3 in DNA: TGTGCCAGTAGTGGAACAGGGGGCAATCAGCCCCAGCATTTT. Its translation: CASSGTGGNQPQHF.

V gene TRBV5-1 combines with J gene TRBJ2-7; tentative D call: TRBD1 (5 bases). The germline CDR1 and CDR2 sequences are SGHRS and YFSETQ. The CDR3 has 16 residues. V lost 0 bases and J lost 1, with 14 bases in between. The CDR3 reads CASSLEGRVMSYEQYF. The CDR3 DNA reads as TGCGCCAGCAGCTTGGAAGGCAGGGTAATGTCCTACGAGCAGTACTTC.

The chain couples TRBV5-4 to TRBJ2-5; weak D call: TRBD1 (6 bases). V dropped 0 bases and J dropped 5 bases, with 14 bases sitting between them. Germline values: CDR1 SGHNT, CDR2 YYREEE (reference sequence). This CDR3 comprises 15 residues. This CDR3 reads CASSLDQGRGETQYF. CDR3 bases: TGTGCCAGCAGCTTGGATCAGGGGAGAGGGGAGACCCAGTACTTC. Variable domain in full (rest from reference TRBV5-4 and TRBJ2-5): ETGVTQSPTHLIKTRGQQVTLRCSSQSGHNTVSWYQQALGQGPQFIFQYYREEENGRGNFPPRFSGLQFPNYSSELNVNALELDDSALYLCASSLDQGRGETQYFGPGTRLLVL.

The gene calls are TRBV9 and TRBJ2-1; 9 bases agree with TRBD2. This CDR3 comprises 16 residues. Trimming at V came to 0 bases and at J to 4 bases, leaving 5 bases not matched to a gene. Germline V gives CDR1 SGDLS, CDR2 YYNGEE. Written as DNA, the CDR3 is TGTGCCAGCAGCGTAGACGCGGGGGGGCTGTACAATGAGCAGTTCTTC. This encodes CASSVDAGGLYNEQFF.

The genes are TRBV7-3 and TRBJ2-5, with 11 bases that match TRBD2. The trim removed 8 bases at V and 3 bases at J, leaving 5 bases unmatched. This CDR3 is 14 amino acids long. Germline V gene data show CDR1 as SGHTA and CDR2 as FQGTGA. CDR3 nucleotides: TGTGCCAGCGCCCCGGGACTAGCGGAAGAGACCCAGTACTTC. It encodes CASAPGLAEETQYF.

The chain recombines TRBV5-1 with TRBJ1-1, with 7 positions matching TRBD1. Germline loops: CDR1 SGHRS, CDR2 YFSETQ. V trimming: 2 bases; J trimming: 1 base; junction bases outside the gene matches: 2. This CDR3 has 14 amino acids. This chain's CDR3 is CASSFRQGNTEAFF. For the CDR3, the DNA is TGCGCCAGCAGCTTCCGACAGGGGAACACTGAAGCTTTCTTT.